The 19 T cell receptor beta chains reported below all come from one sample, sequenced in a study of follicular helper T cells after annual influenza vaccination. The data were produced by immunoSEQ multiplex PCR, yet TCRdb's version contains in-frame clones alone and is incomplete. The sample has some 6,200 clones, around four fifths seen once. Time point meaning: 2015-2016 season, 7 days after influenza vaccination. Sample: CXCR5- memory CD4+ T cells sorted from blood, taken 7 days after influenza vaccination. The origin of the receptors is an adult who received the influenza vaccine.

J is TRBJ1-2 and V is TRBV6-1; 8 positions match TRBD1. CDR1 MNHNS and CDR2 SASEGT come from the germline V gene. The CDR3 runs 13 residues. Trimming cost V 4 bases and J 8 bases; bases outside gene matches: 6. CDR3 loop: CASSVNRGYGYTF. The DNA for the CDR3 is TGTGCCAGCAGTGTGAACAGGGGGTACGGCTACACCTTC.

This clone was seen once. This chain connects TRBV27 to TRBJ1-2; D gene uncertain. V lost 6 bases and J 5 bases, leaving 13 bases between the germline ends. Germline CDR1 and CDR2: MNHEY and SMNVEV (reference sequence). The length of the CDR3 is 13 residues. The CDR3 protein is CASRKGNEYGYTF. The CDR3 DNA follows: TGTGCCAGCAGAAAGGGCAACGAATATGGCTACACCTTC.

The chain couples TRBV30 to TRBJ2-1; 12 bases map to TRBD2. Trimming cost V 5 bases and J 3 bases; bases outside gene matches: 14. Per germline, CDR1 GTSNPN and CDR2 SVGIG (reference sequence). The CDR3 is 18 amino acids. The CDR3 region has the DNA TGTGCCTGGTCCCGCTTGTGGACTAGCGGGACCTACTACAATGAGCAGTTCTTC. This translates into CAWSRLWTSGTYYNEQFF.

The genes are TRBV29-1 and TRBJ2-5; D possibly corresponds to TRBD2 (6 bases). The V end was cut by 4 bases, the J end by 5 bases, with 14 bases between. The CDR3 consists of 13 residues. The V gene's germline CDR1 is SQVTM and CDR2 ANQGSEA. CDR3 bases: TGCAGCGTTGTGCGGGGCACCACGGAGACCCAGTACTTC. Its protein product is CSVVRGTTETQYF.

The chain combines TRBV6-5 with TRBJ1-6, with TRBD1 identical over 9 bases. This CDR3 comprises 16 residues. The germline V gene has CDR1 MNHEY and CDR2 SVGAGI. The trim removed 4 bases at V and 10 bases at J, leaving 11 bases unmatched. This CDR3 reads CASSSRDRASRSPLHF. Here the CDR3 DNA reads TGTGCCAGCAGTTCCCGGGACAGGGCTTCGCGGTCACCCCTCCACTTT.

CDR3 in amino acids: CASSLAGGSYEQYF. The CDR3 region has the DNA TGTGCCAGCAGCTTGGCCGGGGGGAGCTACGAGCAGTACTTC. The V gene is TRBV5-4, the J gene TRBJ2-7; 7 bases match TRBD2. The CDR3 covers 14 residues. CDR1 is SGHNT, CDR2 YYREEE, per germline (reference sequence). The V gene end was trimmed by 0 bases and the J gene end by 3 bases; junction bases not matched to a gene: 3.

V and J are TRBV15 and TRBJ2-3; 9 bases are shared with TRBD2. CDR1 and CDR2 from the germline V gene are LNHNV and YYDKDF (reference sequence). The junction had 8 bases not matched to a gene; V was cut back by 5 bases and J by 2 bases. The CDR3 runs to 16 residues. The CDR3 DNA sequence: TGTGCCACCAGCGGGATAGCGGGAGCGAACACAGATACGCAGTATTTT. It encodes CATSGIAGANTDTQYF. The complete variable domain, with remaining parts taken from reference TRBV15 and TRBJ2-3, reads DAMVIQNPRYQVTQFGKPVTLSCSQTLNHNVMYWYQQKSSQAPKLLFHYYDKDFNNEADTPDNFQSRRPNTSFCFLDIRSPGLGDTAMYLCATSGIAGANTDTQYFGPGTRLTVL.

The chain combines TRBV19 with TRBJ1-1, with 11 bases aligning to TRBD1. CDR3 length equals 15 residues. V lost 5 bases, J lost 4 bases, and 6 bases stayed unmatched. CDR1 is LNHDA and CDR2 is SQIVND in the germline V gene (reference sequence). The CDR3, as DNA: TGTGCCAGTAGTTTAGGACAGGGGGCGTTCACTGAAGCTTTCTTT. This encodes CASSLGQGAFTEAFF.

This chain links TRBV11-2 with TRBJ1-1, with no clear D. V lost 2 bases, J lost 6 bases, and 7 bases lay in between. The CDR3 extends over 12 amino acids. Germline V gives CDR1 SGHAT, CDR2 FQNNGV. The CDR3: CASSLPDAEAFF. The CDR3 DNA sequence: TGTGCCAGCAGCTTACCGGACGCTGAAGCTTTCTTT.

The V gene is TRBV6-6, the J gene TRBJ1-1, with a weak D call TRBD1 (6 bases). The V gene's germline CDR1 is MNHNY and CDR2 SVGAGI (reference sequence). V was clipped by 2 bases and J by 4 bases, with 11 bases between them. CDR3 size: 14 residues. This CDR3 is CASSYRGAGTEAFF. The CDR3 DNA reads TGTGCCAGCAGTTACCGGGGGGCAGGCACTGAAGCTTTCTTT.

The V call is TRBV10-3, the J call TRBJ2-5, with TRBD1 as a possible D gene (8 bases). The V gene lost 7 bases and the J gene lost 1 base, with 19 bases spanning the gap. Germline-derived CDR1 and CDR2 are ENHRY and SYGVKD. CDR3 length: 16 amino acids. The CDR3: CAIKGGTGTSQETQYF. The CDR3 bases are TGTGCCATCAAGGGGGGGACAGGTACTTCCCAAGAGACCCAGTACTTC.

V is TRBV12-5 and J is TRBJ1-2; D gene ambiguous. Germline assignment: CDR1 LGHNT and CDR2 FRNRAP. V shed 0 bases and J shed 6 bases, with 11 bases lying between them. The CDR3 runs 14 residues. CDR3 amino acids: CASGLVRGYHGYTF. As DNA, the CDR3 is TGTGCTAGTGGTTTGGTACGAGGGTACCATGGCTACACCTTC.

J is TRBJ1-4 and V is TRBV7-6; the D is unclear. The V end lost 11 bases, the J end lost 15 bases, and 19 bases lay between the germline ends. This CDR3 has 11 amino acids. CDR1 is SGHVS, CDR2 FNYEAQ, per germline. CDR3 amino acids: CAGMDRLRMFF. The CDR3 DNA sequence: TGTGCCGGAATGGACCGCTTAAGAATGTTTTTT.

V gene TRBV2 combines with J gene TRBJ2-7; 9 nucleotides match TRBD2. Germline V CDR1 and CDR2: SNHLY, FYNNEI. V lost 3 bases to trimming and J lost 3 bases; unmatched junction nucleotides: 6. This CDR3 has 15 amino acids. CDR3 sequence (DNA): TGTGCCAGCAGTGAGGCTAGCGGGGCGGTCTACGAGCAGTACTTC. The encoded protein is CASSEASGAVYEQYF.

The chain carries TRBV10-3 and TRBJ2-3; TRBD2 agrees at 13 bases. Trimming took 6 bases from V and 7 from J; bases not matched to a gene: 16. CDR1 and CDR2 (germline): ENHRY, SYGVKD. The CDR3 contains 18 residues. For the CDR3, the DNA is TGTGCCATCAGATCAACTAGCGGGAGGGCCAATCAGCCCCATACGCAGTATTTT. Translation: CAIRSTSGRANQPHTQYF.

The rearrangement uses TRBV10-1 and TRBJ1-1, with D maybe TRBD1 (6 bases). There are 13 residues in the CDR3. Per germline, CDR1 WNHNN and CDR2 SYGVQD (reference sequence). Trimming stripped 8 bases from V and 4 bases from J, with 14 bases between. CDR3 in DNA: TGCGCCAGCTCCCGAGGGGGGGCCACTGAAGCTTTCTTT. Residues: CASSRGGATEAFF.

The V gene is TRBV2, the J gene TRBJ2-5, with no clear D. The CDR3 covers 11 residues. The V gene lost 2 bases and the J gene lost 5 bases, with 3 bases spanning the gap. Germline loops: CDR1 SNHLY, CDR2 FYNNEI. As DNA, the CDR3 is TGTGCCAGCAGTGAAAGGGAGACCCAGTACTTC. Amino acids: CASSERETQYF.

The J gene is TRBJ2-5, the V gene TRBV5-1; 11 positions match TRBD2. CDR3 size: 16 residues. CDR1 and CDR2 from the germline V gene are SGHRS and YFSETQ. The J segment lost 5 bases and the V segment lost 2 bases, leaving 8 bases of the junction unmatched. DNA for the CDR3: TGCGCCAGCAGCTTATGGATAGCGGGGGGGCCTGAGACCCAGTACTTC. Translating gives CASSLWIAGGPETQYF.

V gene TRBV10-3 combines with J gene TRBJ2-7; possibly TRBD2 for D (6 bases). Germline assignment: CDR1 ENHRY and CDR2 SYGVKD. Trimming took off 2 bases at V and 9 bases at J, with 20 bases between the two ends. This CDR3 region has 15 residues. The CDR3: CAISEPRTSGVLQYF. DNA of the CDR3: TGTGCCATCAGTGAGCCGCGCACATCGGGAGTACTGCAGTACTTC.